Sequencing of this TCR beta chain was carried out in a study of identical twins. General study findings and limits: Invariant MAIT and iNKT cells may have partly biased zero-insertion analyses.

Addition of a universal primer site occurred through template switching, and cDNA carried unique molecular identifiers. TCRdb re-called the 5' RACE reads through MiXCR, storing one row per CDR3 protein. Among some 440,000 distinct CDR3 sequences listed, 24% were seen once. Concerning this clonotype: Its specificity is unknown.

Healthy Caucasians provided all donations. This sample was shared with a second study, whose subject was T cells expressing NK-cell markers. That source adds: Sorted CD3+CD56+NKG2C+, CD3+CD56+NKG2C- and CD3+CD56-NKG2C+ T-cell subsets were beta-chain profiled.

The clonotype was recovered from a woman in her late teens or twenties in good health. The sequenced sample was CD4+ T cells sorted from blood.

The chain's CDR3 is CSASISGGFTDTQYF. The DNA for the CDR3 is TGCAGTGCTAGCATTAGCGGGGGTTTCACAGATACGCAGTATTTT. The chain couples TRBV20-1 to TRBJ2-3; 9 bases align to TRBD2. The CDR3 covers 15 residues. V was pared by 3 bases and J by 2 bases, with 6 bases of the junction left unmatched. Germline CDR1 DFQATT, CDR2 SNEGSKA (reference sequence).